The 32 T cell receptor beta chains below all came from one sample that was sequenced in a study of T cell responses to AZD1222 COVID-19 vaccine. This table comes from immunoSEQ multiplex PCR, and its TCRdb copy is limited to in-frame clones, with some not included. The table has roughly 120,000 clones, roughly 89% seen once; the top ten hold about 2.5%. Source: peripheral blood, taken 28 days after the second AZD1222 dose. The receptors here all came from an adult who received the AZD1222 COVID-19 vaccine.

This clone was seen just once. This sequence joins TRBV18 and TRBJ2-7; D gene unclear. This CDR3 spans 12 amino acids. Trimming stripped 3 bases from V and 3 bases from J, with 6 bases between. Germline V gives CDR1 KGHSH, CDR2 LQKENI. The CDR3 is CASSPTNYEQYF. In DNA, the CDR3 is TGTGCCAGCTCACCCACCAACTACGAGCAGTACTTC. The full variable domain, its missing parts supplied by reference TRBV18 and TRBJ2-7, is NAGVMQNPRHLVRRRGQEARLRCSPMKGHSHVYWYRQLPEEGLKFMVYLQKENIIDESGMPKERFSAEFPKEGPSILRIQQVVRGDSAAYFCASSPTNYEQYFGPGTRLTVT.

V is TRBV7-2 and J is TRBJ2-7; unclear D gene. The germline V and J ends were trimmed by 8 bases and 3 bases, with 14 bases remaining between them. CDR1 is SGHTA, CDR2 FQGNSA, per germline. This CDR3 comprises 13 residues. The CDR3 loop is CASAPMDSYEQYF. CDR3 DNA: TGTGCCAGCGCCCCCATGGATAGCTACGAGCAGTACTTC. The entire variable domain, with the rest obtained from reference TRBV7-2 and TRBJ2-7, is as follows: GAGVSQSPSNKVTEKGKDVELRCDPISGHTALYWYRQSLGQGLEFLIYFQGNSAPDKSGLPSDRFSAERTGGSVSTLTIQRTQQEDSAVYLCASAPMDSYEQYFGPGTRLTVT.

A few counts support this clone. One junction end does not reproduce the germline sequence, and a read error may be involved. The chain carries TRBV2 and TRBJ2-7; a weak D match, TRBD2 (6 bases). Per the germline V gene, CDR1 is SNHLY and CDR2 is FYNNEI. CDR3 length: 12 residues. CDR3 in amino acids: CASRTSSDEQYF. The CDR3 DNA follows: TGTGCCAGCAGAACTAGCTCCGACGAGCAGTACTTC. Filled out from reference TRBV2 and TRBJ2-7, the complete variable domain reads EPEVTQTPSHQVTQMGQEVILRCVPISNHLYFYWYRQILGQKVEFLVSFYNNEISEKSEIFDDQFSVERPDGSNFTLKIRSTKLEDSAMYFCASRTSSDEQYFGPGTRLTVT.

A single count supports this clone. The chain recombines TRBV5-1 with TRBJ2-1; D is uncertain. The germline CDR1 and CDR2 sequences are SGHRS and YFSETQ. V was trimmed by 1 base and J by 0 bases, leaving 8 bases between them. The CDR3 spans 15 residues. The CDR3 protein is CASSLLGISYNEQFF. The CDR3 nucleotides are TGCGCCAGCAGCTTGCTAGGGATCTCCTACAATGAGCAGTTCTTC.

The CDR3 loop reads CAWSVARYQPQHF. CDR3 coding DNA: TGTGCCTGGAGTGTTGCGCGTTACCAGCCCCAGCATTTT. The V gene is TRBV30, the J gene TRBJ1-5; D not resolved. With 0 bases removed from V and 7 bases from J, the gap between germline ends came to 10 bases. This CDR3 contains 13 residues. Germline values: CDR1 GTSNPN, CDR2 SVGIG (reference sequence).

CDR3 coding DNA: TGTGCCAGTAGTATAGGAGACATACGCACAGATACGCAGTATTTT. Encoded protein: CASSIGDIRTDTQYF. The rearrangement joins TRBV19 to TRBJ2-3, with D uncertain. CDR1 and CDR2 (germline): LNHDA, SQIVND (reference sequence). V gave up 1 base and J gave up 1 base, with 9 bases separating them. This CDR3 has 15 amino acids.

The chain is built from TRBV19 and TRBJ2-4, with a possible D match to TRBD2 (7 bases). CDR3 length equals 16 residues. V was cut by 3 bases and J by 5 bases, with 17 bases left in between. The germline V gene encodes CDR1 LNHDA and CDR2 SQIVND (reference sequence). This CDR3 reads CASSIRGRVGENIQYF. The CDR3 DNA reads TGTGCCAGTAGTATTAGGGGGAGGGTTGGAGAAAACATTCAGTACTTC.

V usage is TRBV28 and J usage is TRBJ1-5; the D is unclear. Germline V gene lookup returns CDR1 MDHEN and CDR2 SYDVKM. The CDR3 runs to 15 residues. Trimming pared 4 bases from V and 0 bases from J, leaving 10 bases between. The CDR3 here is CASSSRPYSNQPQHF. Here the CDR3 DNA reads TGTGCCAGCAGTTCACGACCCTATAGCAATCAGCCCCAGCATTTT.

The CDR3 DNA reads as TGCAGCGTCGGGACTGACAGAAATTCACCCCTCCACTTT. Amino acid sequence: CSVGTDRNSPLHF. The genes are TRBV29-1 and TRBJ1-6; tentatively, D is TRBD1 (5 bases). The CDR3 is made up of 13 amino acids. Trimming cost V 6 bases and J 7 bases, with 13 bases left between them. Per the germline V gene, CDR1 is SQVTM and CDR2 is ANQGSEA.

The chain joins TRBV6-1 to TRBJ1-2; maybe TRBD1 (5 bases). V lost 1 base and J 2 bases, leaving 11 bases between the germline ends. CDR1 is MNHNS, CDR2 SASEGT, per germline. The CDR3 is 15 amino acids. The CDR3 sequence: CASSEVSGSNYGYTF. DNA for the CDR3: TGTGCCAGCAGTGAAGTTTCAGGGTCGAACTATGGCTACACCTTC.

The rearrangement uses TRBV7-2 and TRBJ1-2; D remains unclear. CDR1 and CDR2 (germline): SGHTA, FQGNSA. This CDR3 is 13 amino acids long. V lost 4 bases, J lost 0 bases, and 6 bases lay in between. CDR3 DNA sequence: TGTGCCAGCAGCTCACCGCCTAACTATGGCTACACCTTC. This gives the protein CASSSPPNYGYTF. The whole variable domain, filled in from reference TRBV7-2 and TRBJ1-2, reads GAGVSQSPSNKVTEKGKDVELRCDPISGHTALYWYRQSLGQGLEFLIYFQGNSAPDKSGLPSDRFSAERTGGSVSTLTIQRTQQEDSAVYLCASSSPPNYGYTFGSGTRLTVV.

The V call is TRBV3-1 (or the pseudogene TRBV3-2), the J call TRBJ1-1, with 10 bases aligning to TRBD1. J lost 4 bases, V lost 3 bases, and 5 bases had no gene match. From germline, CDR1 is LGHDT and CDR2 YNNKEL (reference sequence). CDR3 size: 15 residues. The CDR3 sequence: CASSHHGTGVTEAFF. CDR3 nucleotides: TGTGCCAGCAGCCACCACGGGACAGGGGTCACTGAAGCTTTCTTT.

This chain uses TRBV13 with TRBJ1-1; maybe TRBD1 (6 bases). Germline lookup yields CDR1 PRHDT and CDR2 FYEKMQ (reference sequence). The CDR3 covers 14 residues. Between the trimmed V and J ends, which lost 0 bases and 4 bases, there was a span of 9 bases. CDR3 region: CASSLGGAGTEAFF. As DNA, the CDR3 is TGTGCCAGCAGCTTAGGGGGGGCAGGCACTGAAGCTTTCTTT.

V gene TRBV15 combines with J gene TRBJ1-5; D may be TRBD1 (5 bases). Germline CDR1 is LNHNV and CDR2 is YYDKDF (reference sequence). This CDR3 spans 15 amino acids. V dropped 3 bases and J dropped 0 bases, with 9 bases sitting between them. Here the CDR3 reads CATSSRGVSNQPQHF. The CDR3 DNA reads TGTGCCACCAGCAGCCGGGGGGTTAGCAATCAGCCCCAGCATTTT. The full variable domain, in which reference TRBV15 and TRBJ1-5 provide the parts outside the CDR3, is DAMVIQNPRYQVTQFGKPVTLSCSQTLNHNVMYWYQQKSSQAPKLLFHYYDKDFNNEADTPDNFQSRRPNTSFCFLDIRSPGLGDTAMYLCATSSRGVSNQPQHFGDGTRLSIL.

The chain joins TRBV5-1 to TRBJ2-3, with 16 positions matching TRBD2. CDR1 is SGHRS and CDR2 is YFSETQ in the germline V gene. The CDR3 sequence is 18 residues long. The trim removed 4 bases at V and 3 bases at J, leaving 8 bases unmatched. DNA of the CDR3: TGCGCCAGCAGCATAATCCCGGGACTAGCGGGGGGGACAGATACGCAGTATTTT. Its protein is CASSIIPGLAGGTDTQYF.

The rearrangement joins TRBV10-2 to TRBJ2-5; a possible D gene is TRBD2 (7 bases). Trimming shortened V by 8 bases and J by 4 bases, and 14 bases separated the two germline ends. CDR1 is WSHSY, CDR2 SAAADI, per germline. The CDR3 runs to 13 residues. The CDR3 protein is CASLRRGRETQYF. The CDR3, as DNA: TGCGCCAGCCTGAGGCGGGGGCGAGAGACCCAGTACTTC.

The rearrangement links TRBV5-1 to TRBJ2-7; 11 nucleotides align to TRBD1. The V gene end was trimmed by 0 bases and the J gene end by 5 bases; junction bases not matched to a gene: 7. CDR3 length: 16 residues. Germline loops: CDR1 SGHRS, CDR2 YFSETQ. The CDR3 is CASSLARTGGADEQYF. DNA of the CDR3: TGCGCCAGCAGCTTGGCCAGGACAGGGGGCGCGGACGAGCAGTACTTC.

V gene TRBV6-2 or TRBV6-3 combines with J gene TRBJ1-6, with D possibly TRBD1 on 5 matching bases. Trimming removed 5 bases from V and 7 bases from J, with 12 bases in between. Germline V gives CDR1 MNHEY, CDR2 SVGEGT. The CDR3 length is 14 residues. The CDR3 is CASSMLSGNSPLHF. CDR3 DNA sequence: TGTGCCAGCAGTATGCTCTCAGGGAATTCACCCCTCCACTTT.

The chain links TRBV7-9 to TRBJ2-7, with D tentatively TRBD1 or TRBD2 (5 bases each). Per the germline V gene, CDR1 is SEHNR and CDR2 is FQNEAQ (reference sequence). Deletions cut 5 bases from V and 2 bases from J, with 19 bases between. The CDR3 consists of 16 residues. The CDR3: CASSPDGTQNAYEQYF. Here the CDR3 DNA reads TGTGCCAGCAGCCCTGACGGGACCCAGAATGCCTACGAGCAGTACTTC.

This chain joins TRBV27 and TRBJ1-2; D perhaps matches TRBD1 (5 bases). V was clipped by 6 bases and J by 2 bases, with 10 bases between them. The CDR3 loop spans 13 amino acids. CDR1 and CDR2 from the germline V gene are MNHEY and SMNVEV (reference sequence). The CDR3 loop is CASSLGGNYGYTF. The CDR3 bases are TGTGCCAGCAGCTTGGGGGGGAACTATGGCTACACCTTC.

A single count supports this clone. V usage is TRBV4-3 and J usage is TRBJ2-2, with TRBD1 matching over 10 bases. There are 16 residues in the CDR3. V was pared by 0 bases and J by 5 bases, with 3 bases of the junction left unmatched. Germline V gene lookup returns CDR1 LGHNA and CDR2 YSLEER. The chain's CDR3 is CASSQDPGQGTGELFF. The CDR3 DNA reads TGCGCCAGCAGCCAAGATCCGGGACAGGGGACCGGGGAGCTGTTTTTT.

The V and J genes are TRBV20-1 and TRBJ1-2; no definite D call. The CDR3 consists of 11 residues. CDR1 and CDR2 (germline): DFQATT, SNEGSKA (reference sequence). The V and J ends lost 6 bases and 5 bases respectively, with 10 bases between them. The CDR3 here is CSAPDAYGYTF. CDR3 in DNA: TGCAGTGCCCCGGACGCTTATGGCTACACCTTC.

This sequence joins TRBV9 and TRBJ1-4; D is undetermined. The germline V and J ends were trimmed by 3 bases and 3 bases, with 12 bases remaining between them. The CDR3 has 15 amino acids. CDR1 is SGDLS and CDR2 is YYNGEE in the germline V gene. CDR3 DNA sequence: TGTGCCAGCAGCGCCCGAGGTATTTCTAATGAAAAACTGTTTTTT. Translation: CASSARGISNEKLFF.

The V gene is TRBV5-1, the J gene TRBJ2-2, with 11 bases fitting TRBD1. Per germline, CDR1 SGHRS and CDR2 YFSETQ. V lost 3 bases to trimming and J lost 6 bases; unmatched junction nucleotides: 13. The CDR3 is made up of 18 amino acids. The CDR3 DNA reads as TGCGCCAGCAGCTCGAAGGGACAGGGGGGGAACAACCCCGGGGAGCTGTTTTTT. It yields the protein CASSSKGQGGNNPGELFF.

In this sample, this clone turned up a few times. The CDR3 nucleotides read TGTGCCAGCAGCCAAGCAACCGGGACACCAAGCAATCAGCCCCAGCATTTT. Translated: CASSQATGTPSNQPQHF. The chain carries TRBV7-9 and TRBJ1-5; perhaps TRBD1 as D (6 bases). Germline loops: CDR1 SEHNR, CDR2 FQNEAQ (reference sequence). The CDR3 is made up of 17 amino acids. Trimming stripped 5 bases from V and 1 base from J, with 18 bases between.

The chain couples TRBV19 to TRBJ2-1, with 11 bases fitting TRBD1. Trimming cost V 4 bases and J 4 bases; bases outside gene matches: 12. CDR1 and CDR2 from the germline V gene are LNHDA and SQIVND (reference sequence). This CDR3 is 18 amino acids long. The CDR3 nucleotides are TGTGCCAGTAGTAGGGGACAGGGGGATTTACTTGGGTACAATGAGCAGTTCTTC. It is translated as CASSRGQGDLLGYNEQFF.

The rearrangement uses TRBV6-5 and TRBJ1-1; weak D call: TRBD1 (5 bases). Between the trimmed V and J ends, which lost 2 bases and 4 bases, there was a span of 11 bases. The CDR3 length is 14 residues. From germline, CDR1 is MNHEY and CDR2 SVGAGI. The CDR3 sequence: CASSYDPRGTEAFF. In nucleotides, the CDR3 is TGTGCCAGCAGTTACGACCCGAGGGGCACTGAAGCTTTCTTT.

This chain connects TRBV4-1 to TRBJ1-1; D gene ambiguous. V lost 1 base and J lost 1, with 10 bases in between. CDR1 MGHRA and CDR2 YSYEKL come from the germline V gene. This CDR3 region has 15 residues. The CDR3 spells CASSQAGLGNTEAFF. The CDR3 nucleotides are TGCGCCAGCAGCCAAGCCGGGCTAGGGAACACTGAAGCTTTCTTT.

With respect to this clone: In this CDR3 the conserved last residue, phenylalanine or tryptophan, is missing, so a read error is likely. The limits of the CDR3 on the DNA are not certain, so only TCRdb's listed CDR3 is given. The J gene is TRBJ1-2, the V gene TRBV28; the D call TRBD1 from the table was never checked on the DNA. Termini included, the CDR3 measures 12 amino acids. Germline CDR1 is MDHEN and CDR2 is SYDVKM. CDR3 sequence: CASSLTTGVASL.

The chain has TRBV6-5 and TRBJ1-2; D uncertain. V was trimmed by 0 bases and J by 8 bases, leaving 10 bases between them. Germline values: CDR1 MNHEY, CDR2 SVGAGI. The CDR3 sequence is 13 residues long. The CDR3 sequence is CASSYSNARGYTF. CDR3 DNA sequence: TGTGCCAGCAGTTACTCGAACGCGAGGGGCTACACCTTC.

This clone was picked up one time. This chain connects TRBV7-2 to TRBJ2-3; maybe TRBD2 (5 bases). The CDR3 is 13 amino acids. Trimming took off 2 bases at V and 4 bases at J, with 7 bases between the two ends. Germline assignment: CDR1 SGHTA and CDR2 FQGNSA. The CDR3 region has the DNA TGTGCCAGCAGCTTAATCGGGGCAGATACGCAGTATTTT. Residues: CASSLIGADTQYF.

The CDR3 nucleotides are TGTGCCAGTAGACACGCCCCGGGACTAGCGGGGGCCACATACAATGAGCAGTTCTTC. As protein: CASRHAPGLAGATYNEQFF. The rearrangement uses TRBV19 and TRBJ2-1; 14 bases map to TRBD2. V lost 6 bases and J lost 4; bases outside the gene matches: 14. In germline, CDR1 is LNHDA, CDR2 SQIVND (reference sequence). CDR3 length: 19 residues. Full variable domain (outside the CDR3, taken from reference TRBV19 and TRBJ2-1): DGGITQSPKYLFRKEGQNVTLSCEQNLNHDAMYWYRQDPGQGLRLIYYSQIVNDFQKGDIAEGYSVSREKKESFPLTVTSAQKNPTAFYLCASRHAPGLAGATYNEQFFGPGTRLTVL.